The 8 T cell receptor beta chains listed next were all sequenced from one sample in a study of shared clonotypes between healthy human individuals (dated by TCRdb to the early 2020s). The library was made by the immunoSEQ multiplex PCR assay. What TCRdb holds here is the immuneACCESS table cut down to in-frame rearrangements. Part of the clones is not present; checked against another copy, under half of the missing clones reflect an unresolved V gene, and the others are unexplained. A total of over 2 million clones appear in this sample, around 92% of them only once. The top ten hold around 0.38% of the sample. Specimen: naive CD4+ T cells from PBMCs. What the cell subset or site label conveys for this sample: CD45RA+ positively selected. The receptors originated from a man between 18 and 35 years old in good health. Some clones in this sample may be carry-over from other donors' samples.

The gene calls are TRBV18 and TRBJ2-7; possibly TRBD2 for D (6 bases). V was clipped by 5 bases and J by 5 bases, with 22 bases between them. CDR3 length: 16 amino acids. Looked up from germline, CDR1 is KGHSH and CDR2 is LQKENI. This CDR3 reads CASSAFTGSANDEQYF. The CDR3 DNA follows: TGTGCCAGCTCAGCGTTTACCGGGAGCGCCAACGACGAGCAGTACTTC. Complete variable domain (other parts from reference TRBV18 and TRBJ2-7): NAGVMQNPRHLVRRRGQEARLRCSPMKGHSHVYWYRQLPEEGLKFMVYLQKENIIDESGMPKERFSAEFPKEGPSILRIQQVVRGDSAAYFCASSAFTGSANDEQYFGPGTRLTVT.

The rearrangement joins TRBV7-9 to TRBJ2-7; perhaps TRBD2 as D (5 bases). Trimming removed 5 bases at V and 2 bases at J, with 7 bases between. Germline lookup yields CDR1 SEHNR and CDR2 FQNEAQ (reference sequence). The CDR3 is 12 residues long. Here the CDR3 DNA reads TGTGCCAGCAGCGTTAGCGCCTACGAGCAGTACTTC. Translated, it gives CASSVSAYEQYF.

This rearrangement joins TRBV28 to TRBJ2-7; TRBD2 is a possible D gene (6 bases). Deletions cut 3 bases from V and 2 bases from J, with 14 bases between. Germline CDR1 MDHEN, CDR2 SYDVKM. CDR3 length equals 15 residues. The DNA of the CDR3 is TGTGCCAGCAGTTTTACGGGGGAGAGAGCCTACGAGCAGTACTTC. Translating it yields CASSFTGERAYEQYF.

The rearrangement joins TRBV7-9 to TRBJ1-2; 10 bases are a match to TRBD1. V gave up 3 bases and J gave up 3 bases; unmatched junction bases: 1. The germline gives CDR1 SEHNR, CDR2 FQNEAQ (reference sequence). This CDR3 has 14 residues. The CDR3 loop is CASSLDRGYYGYTF. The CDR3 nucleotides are TGTGCCAGCAGCTTGGACAGGGGGTACTATGGCTACACCTTC. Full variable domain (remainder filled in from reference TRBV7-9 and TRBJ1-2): DTGVSQNPRHKITKRGQNVTFRCDPISEHNRLYWYRQTLGQGPEFLTYFQNEAQLEKSRLLSDRFSAERPKGSFSTLEIQRTEQGDSAMYLCASSLDRGYYGYTFGSGTRLTVV.

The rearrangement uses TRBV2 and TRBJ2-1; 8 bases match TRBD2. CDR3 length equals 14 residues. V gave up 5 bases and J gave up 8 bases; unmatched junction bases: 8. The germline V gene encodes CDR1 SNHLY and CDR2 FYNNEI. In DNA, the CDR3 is TGTGCCAGCAGTCCCGGGACTAGTCTCTATGAGCAGTTCTTC. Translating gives CASSPGTSLYEQFF.

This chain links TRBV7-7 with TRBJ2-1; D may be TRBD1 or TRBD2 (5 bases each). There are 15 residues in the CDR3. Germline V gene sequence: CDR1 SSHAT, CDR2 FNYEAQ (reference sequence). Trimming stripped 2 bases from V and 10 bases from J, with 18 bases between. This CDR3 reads CASSLLGPATGEQFF. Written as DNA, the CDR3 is TGTGCCAGCAGCTTATTGGGGCCTGCTACGGGGGAGCAGTTCTTC.

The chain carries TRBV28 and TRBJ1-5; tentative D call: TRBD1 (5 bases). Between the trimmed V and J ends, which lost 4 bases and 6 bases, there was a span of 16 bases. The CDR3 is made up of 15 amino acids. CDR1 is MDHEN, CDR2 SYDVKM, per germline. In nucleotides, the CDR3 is TGTGCCAGCAGTTATATAGACATGGGGACTCAGCCCCAGCATTTT. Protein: CASSYIDMGTQPQHF. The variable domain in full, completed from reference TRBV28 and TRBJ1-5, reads DVKVTQSSRYLVKRTGEKVFLECVQDMDHENMFWYRQDPGLGLRLIYFSYDVKMKEKGDIPEGYSVSREKKERFSLILESASTNQTSMYLCASSYIDMGTQPQHFGDGTRLSIL.

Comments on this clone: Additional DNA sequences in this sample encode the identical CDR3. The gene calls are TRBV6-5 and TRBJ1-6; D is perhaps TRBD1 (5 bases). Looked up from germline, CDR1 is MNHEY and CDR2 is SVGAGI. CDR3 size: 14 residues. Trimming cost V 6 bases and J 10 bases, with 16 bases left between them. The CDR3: CASSRTGANSPLHF. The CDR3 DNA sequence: TGTGCCAGCAGCCGCACAGGAGCTAACTCACCCCTCCACTTT.